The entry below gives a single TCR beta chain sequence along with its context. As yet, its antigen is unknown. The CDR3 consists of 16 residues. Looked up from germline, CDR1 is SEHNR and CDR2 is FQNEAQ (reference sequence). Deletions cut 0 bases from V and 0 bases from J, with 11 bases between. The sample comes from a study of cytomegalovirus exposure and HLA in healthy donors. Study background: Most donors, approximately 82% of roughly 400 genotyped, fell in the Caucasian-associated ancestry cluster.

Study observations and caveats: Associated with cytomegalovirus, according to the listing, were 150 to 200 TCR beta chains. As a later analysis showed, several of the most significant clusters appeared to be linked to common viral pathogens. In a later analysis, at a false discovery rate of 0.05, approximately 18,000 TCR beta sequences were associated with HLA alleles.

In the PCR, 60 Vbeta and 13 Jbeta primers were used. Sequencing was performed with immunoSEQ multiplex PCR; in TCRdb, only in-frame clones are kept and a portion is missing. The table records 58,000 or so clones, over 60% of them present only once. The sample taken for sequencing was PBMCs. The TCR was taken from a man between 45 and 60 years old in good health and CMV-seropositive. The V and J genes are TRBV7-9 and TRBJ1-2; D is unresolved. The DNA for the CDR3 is TGTGCCAGCAGCTTAGCGGCGGCAACGACTAACTATGGCTACACCTTC. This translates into CASSLAAATTNYGYTF.